The sample holds a few counts of the clone carrying this TCR beta chain. As yet, its antigen is unknown. The CDR3 has 12 residues. V lost 6 bases to trimming and J lost 4 bases; unmatched junction nucleotides: 3. The V gene's germline CDR1 is SNHLY and CDR2 FYNNEI. These data are taken from a study of beta chain features in type 1 diabetes. Study at large: In age, gender and cell yields, patients were similar to healthy donors.

Study conclusions and caveats: Shortening of TCRB CDR3s, moderate but significant, appeared in all four CD4+ subsets of Type 1 diabetes patients.

Since all of the isolated RNA was reverse transcribed, expressed TCRB transcripts were what got sequenced. An average approximately 4 million reads came from naive, central memory and regulatory T cell samples. Assay used: immunoSEQ multiplex PCR; TCRdb lists only in-frame clones, some missing. The sample yields about 340,000 clones, roughly 14% seen once. V gene TRBV2 combines with J gene TRBJ2-7; 7 bases map to TRBD2. The material sequenced was naive CD4+ T cells from blood. The sequence came from a woman between 18 and 30 years old with type 1 diabetes. The CDR3 loop reads CASRASGYEQYF. The CDR3 nucleotides are TGTGCCAGCAGGGCTAGCGGTTACGAGCAGTACTTC.